A selection of T cell receptor beta chains follows, all from one sample in a study of CD8 T cells in ankylosing spondylitis. MiXCR was run by TCRdb on the 5' RACE reads, yielding one entry per CDR3 protein. Of approximately 220,000 distinct CDR3 sequences listed, 20% to 30% were seen once; the top ten hold approximately 6.6%. The sample comprised blood, either unsorted or a sorted T cell fraction (not recorded which). These receptors originate from a male donor with ankylosing spondylitis or in good health (not recorded which). Both conserved end residues are part of each CDR3.

j_call,cdr3_length,v_call,cdr3_aa
TRBJ2-5,14,TRBV2,CASSEQGRKETQYF
TRBJ1-2,13,TRBV29-1,CSVEKGDGYGYTF
TRBJ2-2,15,TRBV7-8,CASCRAGGFTGELFF
TRBJ2-1,15,TRBV5-1,CASSLSGGTLNEQFF
TRBJ2-7,11,TRBV12-3/TRBV12-4,CASSESLEQYF
TRBJ2-7,13,TRBV29-1,CSATPTGTYEQYF
TRBJ2-7,14,TRBV5-5,CASSPDRYTYEQYF
TRBJ1-2,15,TRBV4-1,CASSQDLTANYGYTF
TRBJ2-7,13,TRBV20-1,CSARDTSSYEQYF
TRBJ2-7,11,TRBV12-3/TRBV12-4,CASMRGNEQYF
TRBJ2-3,12,TRBV10-3,CAISPGGDTQYF
TRBJ2-1,13,TRBV5-5,CASSYPSYNEQFF
TRBJ2-5,16,TRBV2,CASREGGRASWETQYF
TRBJ2-1,16,TRBV5-1,CASSPTTGFENNEQFF
TRBJ2-3,15,TRBV7-2,CASSLFYGGTDTQYF
TRBJ2-5,15,TRBV3-1,CASSYQDGRQETQYF
TRBJ1-5,14,TRBV15,CATSRGGPNQPQHF
TRBJ2-3,17,TRBV5-6,CASSEGPYSLAIDTQYF
TRBJ2-7,15,TRBV7-2,CASSPDRGLSGEQYF
TRBJ2-5,15,TRBV12-3/TRBV12-4,CASTQGGRESETQYF
TRBJ2-6,16,TRBV12-5,CASGWNRDRGLGVLTF
TRBJ1-4,15,TRBV6-2/TRBV6-3,CASSYEGTATVKLFF
TRBJ2-3,12,TRBV12-3/TRBV12-4,CASSVSGDTQYF